One sample yielded the 19 T cell receptor beta chains listed below, sequenced in a study of blood T cell repertoires in COVID-19. Method: immunoSEQ multiplex PCR; TCRdb's copy keeps in-frame clones and lacks some. The sample has around 220,000 clones, roughly 80% seen once. The sample comprised peripheral blood. Every receptor here comes from a woman older than 75 with COVID-19, enrolled during active disease.

This clone has only a few counts. V and J are TRBV5-4 and TRBJ2-2; TRBD2 matches at 9 bases. The germline CDR1 and CDR2 sequences are SGHNT and YYREEE (reference sequence). The CDR3 sequence is 15 residues long. Germline trimming cut 4 bases from V and 5 bases from J; bases unmatched to any gene: 6. This CDR3 reads CASSSSGSATGELFF. In DNA form, the CDR3 reads TGTGCCAGCAGCAGTAGCGGGAGTGCTACCGGGGAGCTGTTTTTT.

This rearrangement joins TRBV18 to TRBJ1-1, with D possibly TRBD1 on 5 matching bases. Germline V gene lookup returns CDR1 KGHSH and CDR2 LQKENI. With 5 bases removed from V and 7 bases from J, the gap between germline ends came to 11 bases. This CDR3 region has 12 residues. CDR3 region: CASSAGLGEAFF. As DNA, the CDR3 is TGTGCCAGCTCAGCAGGGTTGGGTGAAGCTTTCTTT.

The chain recombines TRBV5-1 with TRBJ2-7; 8 bases line up with TRBD1. Looked up from germline, CDR1 is SGHRS and CDR2 is YFSETQ. This CDR3 has 15 amino acids. After removal of 0 bases from V and 6 bases from J, the junction contained 8 bases not matched to a gene. The CDR3 coding sequence is TGCGCCAGCAGCTTGGAGGACAGGGTCCATGGCGAGCAGTACTTC. Translated, it gives CASSLEDRVHGEQYF.

The gene calls are TRBV19 and TRBJ1-1, with 9 bases fitting TRBD1. V lost 10 bases and J lost 1; bases outside the gene matches: 16. The CDR3 sequence is 17 residues long. Germline V gene sequence: CDR1 LNHDA, CDR2 SQIVND (reference sequence). CDR3: CATSPGQGSGANTEAFF. The CDR3, as DNA: TGTGCCACTTCACCCGGACAGGGGTCGGGGGCGAACACTGAAGCTTTCTTT.

This chain joins TRBV12-3 or TRBV12-4 and TRBJ1-1; D is ambiguous. The CDR3 spans 12 residues. V gave up 5 bases and J gave up 0 bases, with 4 bases separating them. As DNA, the CDR3 is TGTGCCAGCAGTACGGTGAACACTGAAGCTTTCTTT. Protein product: CASSTVNTEAFF.

The chain combines TRBV11-1 with TRBJ2-7; D is possibly TRBD1 (6 bases). Germline V gene lookup returns CDR1 SGHAT and CDR2 FQDESV (reference sequence). V was pared by 5 bases and J by 2 bases, with 19 bases between. The CDR3 runs to 16 residues. The CDR3 DNA sequence: TGTGCCAGCAGCCAGATTACCGGGACACCTACCTACGAGCAGTACTTC. This encodes CASSQITGTPTYEQYF.

This chain joins TRBV6-1 and TRBJ1-5; D is undetermined. Germline V gene lookup returns CDR1 MNHNS and CDR2 SASEGT. This CDR3 spans 15 amino acids. V was trimmed by 3 bases and J by 0 bases, leaving 9 bases between them. The CDR3 region has the DNA TGTGCCAGCAGTGAGGGAGCAAGTAGCAATCAGCCCCAGCATTTT. It codes for CASSEGASSNQPQHF.

The chain carries TRBV2 and TRBJ1-5; TRBD1 might be the D (6 bases). In germline, CDR1 is SNHLY, CDR2 FYNNEI. CDR3 length equals 13 residues. Trimming removed 5 bases at V and 4 bases at J, with 9 bases between. The CDR3 DNA is TGTGCCAGCAGTCCACAGGGAAATCAGCCCCAGCATTTT. This encodes CASSPQGNQPQHF. The full variable domain, in which reference TRBV2 and TRBJ1-5 provide the parts outside the CDR3, is EPEVTQTPSHQVTQMGQEVILRCVPISNHLYFYWYRQILGQKVEFLVSFYNNEISEKSEIFDDQFSVERPDGSNFTLKIRSTKLEDSAMYFCASSPQGNQPQHFGDGTRLSIL.

V and J are TRBV6-6 and TRBJ2-3; TRBD2 matches at 7 bases. The CDR3 covers 15 residues. From germline, CDR1 is MNHNY and CDR2 SVGAGI (reference sequence). V was clipped by 3 bases and J by 8 bases; unmatched bases: 11. Here the CDR3 DNA reads TGTGCCAGCAGTTATACGGGGGGATCCGTGGGTACGCAGTATTTT. Translation: CASSYTGGSVGTQYF.

This clone appeared a few times. The rearrangement joins TRBV6-5 to TRBJ2-2, with 8 bases that match TRBD2. The germline V gene has CDR1 MNHEY and CDR2 SVGAGI. This CDR3 has 16 amino acids. Trimming at V came to 0 bases and at J to 7 bases, leaving 7 bases not matched to a gene. Written as DNA, the CDR3 is TGTGCCAGCAGTTACTCCGGGGGGGTGAGGCACGGGGAGCTGTTTTTT. Protein product: CASSYSGGVRHGELFF.

This clone was detected once. This chain links TRBV5-1 with TRBJ2-1, with TRBD2 identical over 11 bases. V shed 4 bases, J shed 0 bases, and the junction held 9 bases outside the gene matches. CDR3 length: 18 residues. Germline assignment: CDR1 SGHRS and CDR2 YFSETQ. The CDR3 bases are TGCGCCAGCAGCCCACTGACTAGCGGGGAAAGCTCCTACAATGAGCAGTTCTTC. This gives the protein CASSPLTSGESSYNEQFF.

V gene TRBV9 combines with J gene TRBJ2-1; 11 bases line up with TRBD2. The CDR3 covers 16 residues. V lost 3 bases to trimming and J lost 2 bases; unmatched junction nucleotides: 4. From germline, CDR1 is SGDLS and CDR2 YYNGEE. CDR3 region: CASSAQLAGAYNEQFF. The CDR3 DNA reads as TGTGCCAGCAGCGCGCAACTAGCGGGAGCCTACAATGAGCAGTTCTTC.

This rearrangement joins TRBV3-1 (or the pseudogene TRBV3-2) to TRBJ2-2; D is unclear. Trimming took off 4 bases at V and 4 bases at J, with 16 bases between the two ends. There are 16 residues in the CDR3. Germline CDR1 and CDR2: LGHDT and YNNKEL (reference sequence). This CDR3 reads CASSPGGLLSTGELFF. The CDR3 nucleotides read TGTGCCAGCAGCCCCGGTGGTCTGTTGAGCACCGGGGAGCTGTTTTTT.

This chain uses TRBV7-3 with TRBJ1-2; no definite D call. V lost 5 bases and J 3 bases, leaving 16 bases between the germline ends. This CDR3 has 15 residues. Germline-derived CDR1 and CDR2 are SGHTA and FQGTGA. CDR3 sequence (DNA): TGTGCCAGCAGCCGCTACCCCCCGGGTGACTATGGCTACACCTTC. Its protein is CASSRYPPGDYGYTF.

The chain uses TRBV7-3 and TRBJ1-6; 8 nucleotides match TRBD1. CDR1 is SGHTA, CDR2 FQGTGA, per germline. With 0 bases clipped from V and 9 bases from J, the junction kept 10 bases outside the gene matches. The CDR3 covers 17 residues. The CDR3 DNA sequence: TGTGCCAGCAGCTTAACGGGCGCGGGACAGGACAGTTCACCCCTCCACTTT. Residues: CASSLTGAGQDSSPLHF. Supplemented by reference TRBV7-3 and TRBJ1-6, the full variable domain reads GAGVSQTPSNKVTEKGKYVELRCDPISGHTALYWYRQSLGQGPEFLIYFQGTGAADDSGLPNDRFFAVRPEGSVSTLKIQRTERGDSAVYLCASSLTGAGQDSSPLHFGNGTRLTVT.

As DNA, the CDR3 is TGCAGCGCTCGACAGGGATCGGAAAACACCATATATTTT. It translates to CSARQGSENTIYF. The chain recombines TRBV29-1 with TRBJ1-3; 7 bases line up with TRBD1. Germline V CDR1 and CDR2: SQVTM, ANQGSEA. J gave up 6 bases and V 7 bases, and 9 bases lay outside the gene matches. The CDR3 loop spans 13 amino acids.

V gene TRBV18 combines with J gene TRBJ1-1, with 8 nucleotides matching TRBD1. CDR1 and CDR2 (germline): KGHSH, LQKENI. The CDR3 totals 16 residues. With V trimmed by 0 bases and J by 1 base, 4 bases remained unmatched. The CDR3: CASSPPGRGRNTEAFF. DNA of the CDR3: TGTGCCAGCTCACCACCGGGCAGGGGGCGGAACACTGAAGCTTTCTTT.

A single count supports this clone. The rearrangement uses TRBV10-2 and TRBJ1-1, with a weak D call TRBD1 (6 bases). The V end was cut by 11 bases, the J end by 3 bases, with 13 bases between. This CDR3 is 12 amino acids long. Germline CDR1 reads WSHSY; CDR2 reads SAAADI. CDR3 sequence reads: CAATDRYTEAFF. As DNA, the CDR3 is TGCGCCGCCACGGACAGATACACTGAAGCTTTCTTT.

The chain has TRBV7-2 and TRBJ1-2, with TRBD1 matching over 10 bases. After removal of 5 bases from V and 7 bases from J, the junction contained 7 bases not matched to a gene. CDR3 length equals 14 residues. Germline values: CDR1 SGHTA, CDR2 FQGNSA. CDR3 in amino acids: CASSPRQGALGYTF. The DNA for the CDR3 is TGTGCCAGCAGCCCACGACAGGGGGCGCTTGGCTACACCTTC.